The 7 T cell receptor beta chains given below trace back to one sample, sequenced in a study of beta chain features in type 1 diabetes. Expressed TCRB transcripts were sequenced after all isolated RNA was converted to cDNA. Using immunoSEQ multiplex PCR, the repertoire was profiled, and TCRdb retains in-frame clones only, with some absent. The sample has hundreds of thousands of clones, around 15% seen once. The specimen was naive CD4+ T cells from blood. These receptors all stem from a man aged 18 to 30 in good health.

This clone was picked up a small number of times. J is TRBJ1-2 and V is TRBV6-1; 10 positions agree with TRBD1. Germline trimming cut 6 bases from V and 7 bases from J; bases unmatched to any gene: 8. There are 14 residues in the CDR3. Germline values: CDR1 MNHNS, CDR2 SASEGT. Here the CDR3 reads CASRPIGTGVGYTF. The CDR3 nucleotides read TGTGCCAGCAGACCTATCGGGACAGGGGTTGGCTACACCTTC.

Only a few counts were recorded for this clone. This sequence joins TRBV7-2 and TRBJ2-7; D is unresolved. V lost 1 base and J 3 bases, leaving 7 bases between the germline ends. The CDR3 spans 13 residues. Germline CDR1 and CDR2: SGHTA and FQGNSA. The CDR3 here is CASSLDPSYEQYF. In DNA, the CDR3 is TGTGCCAGCAGCTTAGATCCCAGCTACGAGCAGTACTTC. Combining the CDR3 with reference TRBV7-2 and TRBJ2-7 gives the whole variable domain GAGVSQSPSNKVTEKGKDVELRCDPISGHTALYWYRQSLGQGLEFLIYFQGNSAPDKSGLPSDRFSAERTGGSVSTLTIQRTQQEDSAVYLCASSLDPSYEQYFGPGTRLTVT.

This clone was recorded a few times. The rearrangement uses TRBV7-2 and TRBJ2-7; TRBD2 is a possible D gene (5 bases). This CDR3 is 15 amino acids long. Between the trimmed V and J ends, which lost 0 bases and 2 bases, there was a span of 11 bases. Germline assignment: CDR1 SGHTA and CDR2 FQGNSA. In nucleotides, the CDR3 is TGTGCCAGCAGCTTAGCTATGAGGGCTACCTACGAGCAGTACTTC. Protein: CASSLAMRATYEQYF.

This chain uses TRBV5-8 with TRBJ2-2; 7 bases are a match to TRBD1. The CDR3 is 15 amino acids. Germline values: CDR1 SGHTS, CDR2 YDEGEE. The V gene end was trimmed by 0 bases and the J gene end by 5 bases; junction bases not matched to a gene: 4. In DNA, the CDR3 is TGTGCCAGCAGCTTGGACAGGGGCGGGACCGGGGAGCTGTTTTTT. Residues: CASSLDRGGTGELFF.

This clone has just a few counts. This chain uses TRBV18 with TRBJ1-5; D unresolved. This CDR3 is 14 amino acids long. V lost 2 bases, J lost 1 base, and 6 bases lay in between. CDR1 KGHSH and CDR2 LQKENI come from the germline V gene. The CDR3 DNA reads as TGTGCCAGCTCACCAAGTCGGAGCAATCAGCCCCAGCATTTT. Its translation is CASSPSRSNQPQHF.

This clone was detected a few times. The J gene is TRBJ2-2, the V gene TRBV7-2; TRBD1 is a possible D gene (6 bases). CDR1 SGHTA and CDR2 FQGNSA come from the germline V gene. CDR3 size: 14 residues. Trimming left V 5 bases short and J 6 bases short, with 13 bases between. DNA for the CDR3: TGTGCCAGCAGCCCAGACAGGTCCCCCGGGGAGCTGTTTTTT. Residues: CASSPDRSPGELFF.

This chain joins TRBV2 and TRBJ1-2; no reliable D call. Trimming removed 6 bases at V and 7 bases at J, with 18 bases between. Germline CDR1 and CDR2: SNHLY and FYNNEI. The CDR3 has 14 residues. CDR3 bases: TGTGCCAGCAGAGTGGACCAAGGAGCTATTGGCTACACCTTC. It encodes CASRVDQGAIGYTF.